One and the same sample provided the 7 T cell receptor beta chains below, sequenced in a study of cytomegalovirus exposure and HLA in healthy donors. PCR used 60 Vbeta primers and 13 Jbeta primers. Assay: immunoSEQ multiplex PCR; the TCRdb copy retains only in-frame clones and omits some. The clone table shows around 130,000 clones, with the ten largest holding about 1.6%. The sequencing input was PBMCs. These receptor sequences come from a woman in her forties in good health and CMV-seronegative.

About this clone itself: A junction end diverges from the germline sequence, so it may reflect a read error. This rearrangement joins TRBV7-7 to TRBJ2-5; D is ambiguous. Germline V gives CDR1 SSHAT, CDR2 FNYEAQ (reference sequence). CDR3 size: 13 residues. The CDR3 region has the DNA TGTGCTAGCAGCTTATCCGACCAAGAGACCCAGTACTTC. This encodes CASSLSDQETQYF.

The chain uses TRBV6-4 and TRBJ1-1; the match to TRBD1 covers 10 bases. Trimming cost V 6 bases and J 2 bases; bases outside gene matches: 6. This CDR3 contains 15 residues. Germline values: CDR1 MRHNA, CDR2 SNTAGT. In DNA, the CDR3 is TGTGCCAGCAGAGGACAGGGGGTCCTTAACACTGAAGCTTTCTTT. Protein product: CASRGQGVLNTEAFF.

The chain recombines TRBV5-6 with TRBJ1-2; 7 nucleotides match TRBD1. This CDR3 is built from 14 residues. CDR1 is SGHDT and CDR2 is YYEEEE in the germline V gene. V gave up 2 bases and J gave up 4 bases; unmatched junction bases: 5. Written as DNA, the CDR3 is TGTGCCAGCAGCTTCGGGACAGTTATCTATGGCTACACCTTC. It yields the protein CASSFGTVIYGYTF.

V gene TRBV10-1 combines with J gene TRBJ1-4; D not resolved. The CDR3 has 13 residues. Germline CDR1 is WNHNN and CDR2 is SYGVQD (reference sequence). V was trimmed by 11 bases and J by 3 bases, leaving 13 bases between them. CDR3 nucleotide sequence: TGCGCCGCGGCGGTCCCCCCTAATGAAAAACTGTTTTTT. This codes for CAAAVPPNEKLFF.

The V and J genes are TRBV11-2 and TRBJ2-6; perhaps TRBD1 as D (6 bases). CDR1 is SGHAT, CDR2 FQNNGV, per germline. V dropped 6 bases and J dropped 0 bases, with 15 bases sitting between them. The CDR3 is 17 amino acids. CDR3 loop: CASRHRDRGSGANVLTF. The CDR3 DNA reads as TGTGCCAGCAGGCACAGGGATAGGGGCTCTGGGGCCAACGTCCTGACTTTC.

About this clone itself: The same CDR3 is also encoded by other DNA sequences in this sample. The V and J genes are TRBV6-5 and TRBJ1-5; tentatively, D is TRBD1 (6 bases). The germline V gene has CDR1 MNHEY and CDR2 SVGAGI. The CDR3 runs 14 residues. The V end was cut by 2 bases, the J end by 1 base, with 6 bases between. The CDR3 DNA reads as TGTGCCAGCAGTTACAGGGGGAGCAATCAGCCCCAGCATTTT. Amino acid sequence: CASSYRGSNQPQHF.

The chain has TRBV7-2 and TRBJ2-7; possible D gene TRBD2, 6 bases. The CDR3 is made up of 13 amino acids. Germline CDR1 SGHTA, CDR2 FQGNSA. V was clipped by 4 bases and J by 0 bases, with 7 bases between them. The CDR3 DNA is TGTGCCAGCAGCTGGGGAGGCTCCTACGAGCAGTACTTC. This sequence encodes CASSWGGSYEQYF. The entire variable domain, with the rest obtained from reference TRBV7-2 and TRBJ2-7, is as follows: GAGVSQSPSNKVTEKGKDVELRCDPISGHTALYWYRQSLGQGLEFLIYFQGNSAPDKSGLPSDRFSAERTGGSVSTLTIQRTQQEDSAVYLCASSWGGSYEQYFGPGTRLTVT.